This T cell receptor beta chain was profiled in a study of cytomegalovirus exposure and HLA in healthy donors (dated by TCRdb to 2017 to 2019). For the wider study: In an earlier analysis of 550 to 750 of the donors, around 290 Gb of sequence data and some 120 million unique TCR beta sequences from 180 million or so T cells were reported. Rather than using new phenotypic data, the later analysis identified candidate immune exposures from TCR beta sequences and from how often those sequences occurred across donors. The study aimed to test whether signatures of past pathogen exposure could be identified by cataloging public T cell receptors. Using immunosequencing, the study profiled T cell repertoires from about 620 subjects and related those repertoires to cytomegalovirus serostatus. Several DR-DQ haplotypes were handled as single units for association and clustering because linkage in the cohort was strong. To study patterns of TCR occurrence, a later analysis re-analyzed previously published TCR beta repertoires from 650 to 750 donors and added high-resolution HLA genotyping. A separate validation cohort of approximately 130 different subjects was used in addition to the roughly 720-subject first cohort. Every discovery cohort repertoire had been produced on one sequencing platform. In a later genetic analysis, genome-wide SNP genotypes for about 65% of the roughly 670 donors were used, and that subset was treated as a discovery cohort. An earlier analysis of 587 of the donors applied high-throughput TCR beta sequencing to assess whether each TCR beta V gene segment acted as functional or pseudogenic. High-throughput TCR immunosequencing, statistical association of individual TCRs with disease status, and machine learning were combined to predict cytomegalovirus infection status. Among 350 to 400 genotyped donors of the cohort, an average of about 240,000 unique TCR beta nucleotide sequences were sequenced per donor, approximately 20% of them non-productive. Donor age, sex, ethnicity and CMV serostatus were compiled alongside the repertoire data. The genetic ancestry cluster associated with self-reported Caucasian donors included 70% to 85% of the roughly 400 genotyped donors. Both class I and class II loci were covered by HLA typing, at four-digit resolution. Typing coverage varied by locus: roughly 620-630 donors for A, B, C, DRB1 and DQB1; roughly 500 for DQA1; approximately 610 for DPA1; roughly 450 for DPB1. An early release covering roughly 640 HLA-typed donors comprised 250 to 350 gigabases of sequencing data and tens of millions of unique TCR sequences. Study-level results and caveats: Correlated functional status among segregating V segments might reflect linkage disequilibrium, but an unknown experimental factor could not be ruled out. Because some donors lacked HLA typing at each locus, the association tests relied only on the typed subset. Across donors, most TCR sequences were observed very rarely, whereas some public TCRs were present in many individuals. A later genetic analysis associated a missense DCLRE1C variant with V-gene and J-gene trimming of TCR beta chains, and an independent cohort replicated the association. Three of the identified cytomegalovirus-associated TCR beta chains were confirmed in vitro to be specific for cytomegalovirus antigens. Broadly in line with IMGT annotations, most TCR beta V segments showed up in productive rearrangements about 87% or about 30% of the time in an earlier analysis of around 600 of the donors. According to a later analysis, parvovirus B19, influenza, CMV and Epstein-Barr virus appeared linked to several top co-occurrence clusters. The study gave a list of some 150 TCR beta chains associated with cytomegalovirus. A later analysis associated roughly 17,000 TCR beta sequences with specific HLA alleles at a false discovery rate of 0.05. Compared with equally common non-associated chains, HLA-associated TCR beta chains in a later analysis were more clonally expanded and had lower generation probabilities. According to a later analysis, TCR association rates differed among HLA loci, with DRB1 alleles showing the most associated TCRs and HLA-C alleles showing the fewest. In a later genetic analysis, fewer N-insertions in productive TCRs were reported among donors in an Asian-associated ancestry cluster than the roughly 700-donor mean. The cohort was sequenced for TCR beta chains only, and without alpha or paired-chain data the features that could be detected were limited. Cytomegalovirus status was reported to be diagnosed by the classifier with high specificity and sensitivity in both the original and validation cohorts. The sequencing pipeline was judged likely to have produced a cluster of highly shared sequence variants as a technical artifact. Roughly uniform sequencing depth across donors was assumed in presence/absence analyses, although this assumption may not hold. For the cohort, immune exposure information was limited to CMV serostatus. The authors suggested that the approach could potentially be extended to other disease states and immunological phenotypes. Some IMGT-functional V segments, including TRBV6-2 and TRBV6-3, could not be told apart with the 87-base-pair reads, so those segments were excluded. According to a later analysis, most CMV-associated TCR beta chains appeared to be HLA-restricted, and the HLA associations seemed to be driven largely by CMV exposure. When HLA alleles, especially DR and DQ, strongly co-occurred, attributing TCR associations to individual alleles was difficult. The earlier analysis of about 600 of the donors excluded some 15 rarely observed V segments, including chromosome 9 orphons, because counts were too low. A further reported finding was that TCR beta sequences accurately predicted the HLA-A and HLA-B alleles for most subjects in the first cohort.

To prepare the library, the immunoSEQ multiplex PCR assay was applied. For the multiplex PCR, a mixture combining 60 forward primers for TCR Vbeta segments and 13 reverse primers for TCR Jbeta segments was used. The CDR3 region of rearranged TCR beta genes was amplified from genomic DNA by a multiplex PCR assay. The Illumina HiSeq System was used to sequence the amplified TCR beta libraries as 87-base-pair reads. Turning to the authors' computational methods: A later analysis counted about 80 million unique TCR beta chains across the 650 to 800 repertoires, and 9 million to 14 million of these chains were shared by at least two donors. Raw reads were error-corrected and collapsed into unique sequences by a nearest-neighbor algorithm in which closely related sequences were merged to remove PCR and sequencing errors. CDR3 sequences were aligned to IMGT reference sequences to assign V, D and J gene segments. For a sequence to be retained, at least a six-nucleotide match to both a V gene segment and a J gene segment was required. A rearrangement was called productive if the CDR3 had no stop codons and remained in frame with V and J, and every other rearrangement was called non-productive. Following IMGT convention, CDR3 was defined as the stretch from the second conserved V-encoded cysteine up to the conserved J-encoded phenylalanine. The earlier analysis of more than 450 of the donors excluded sequences that lacked an unambiguous match to a single V gene segment. In an earlier analysis of about 590 of the donors, a V segment was called functional when productive rearrangements were above 56.7%, and segregating when the standard deviation between donors exceeded 5%. To diagnose cytomegalovirus status from the catalog of TCR beta chain sequences, a statistical classification framework was built. In a later analysis, TCR nucleotide sequences were compared against IMGT/GENE-DB human TR gene sequences so that V and J genes could be assigned. A later analysis assigned CDR3 sequences and most-parsimonious VDJ recombination scenarios with the TCRdist pipeline. In a later analysis, each TCR beta chain was defined by its CDR3 amino acid sequence together with its V-gene family, and reads without a unique V-gene family were excluded. In a later analysis, 450 to 600 highly shared, low-generation-probability nucleotide sequences were removed to address suspected cross-contamination and a sequencing artifact. In a later analysis, a clonal expansion index was calculated for each public chain from normalized within-repertoire ranks of inferred template counts. In a later analysis, generation probabilities were computed with a VDJ recombination model fitted to out-of-frame rearrangements, and the resulting probabilities were checked against IGoR. In a later analysis, TCR-TCR, TCR-HLA and TCR-CMV co-occurrence was scored with hypergeometric tests, and a repertoire-size bias correction was applied to TCR pairs. To estimate false discovery rates, a later analysis permuted the HLA or CMV assignments 20 times. In a later analysis, co-occurring TCRs were grouped with DBSCAN, and TCRdist sequence similarity was added when clustering was performed within HLA-allele-positive subsets. Co-occurrence clustering excluded repertoires with fewer than 30,000 or more than 120,000 public chains, plus five with anomalous nucleotide sharing. TCRdb carries this immuneACCESS record with in-frame sequences only. Its versions omit some clonotypes, under half of them owing to an unresolved V gene in the studies checked, with the rest unexplained. V, J and clone size were drawn from that table, and D and trimming were deduced from the DNA. This sample comprises about 160,000 clones, 65% to 85% of them detected only once. About 6.3% of the sample is held by the ten biggest clonotypes.

As for this clone: The antigen this receptor binds is unknown. Per-base qualities were not stored, and no clone one base away is much larger.

In total, roughly 710 healthy bone marrow donors made up the cohort. All cohort members were sampled while nominally healthy, although unrecorded immune exposures were likely present. The donor was CMV seropositive and was included in the group of about 290 seropositive cohort members. Each donor provided a peripheral blood sample, and peripheral blood mononuclear cells were used for TCR beta sequencing. Genomic DNA was extracted from the blood cell samples with the Qiagen DNeasy Blood Extraction Kit. V loses 4 bases of germline sequence and J loses 3 bases, and the interval between the two ends is 14 bases. The germline V gene encodes CDR1 MDHEN and CDR2 SYDVKM. Taken from cysteine to phenylalanine, the CDR3 has 15 residues. Only CDR3 DNA remains: 45 bases, in frame from the first base.

The receptor comes from a male donor in good health and CMV-seropositive. This sequence uses TRBV28 and TRBJ2-3; the D gene is possibly TRBD2, with 6 bases matching. The specimen sequenced was PBMCs. The CDR3 in this case is CASSSPPTRTDTQYF. Here is the DNA: TGTGCCAGCAGTTCCCCCCCGACTAGAACAGATACGCAGTATTTT.